The clone carrying this TCR beta chain was found a few times. The antigen is unknown. The data derive from a study of CD4 T cells in relation to SARS-CoV-2 and coronaviruses. Study information: The restricting HLA molecule for shared crossreactive spike epitopes was mapped. Study-wide results and caveats: The cross-reactivity analysis covered only spike protein, not other viral proteins.

V shed 8 bases and J 3 bases; nucleotides not matched to a gene: 7. Germline V gives CDR1 SGDLS, CDR2 YYNGEE. The CDR3 spans 13 residues. Naive and memory CD4+ T cells were separated from cryopreserved PBMCs. Profiled with immunoSEQ multiplex PCR; TCRdb holds only in-frame clones, not every one. The repertoire has tens of thousands of clones, around four fifths of them found once; the top ten carry approximately 2.8%. The TCR sequence derives from an adult with COVID-19. Sequenced material: memory CD4+ T cells from PBMCs, cultured in vitro. The chain employs TRBV9 and TRBJ1-2; the match to TRBD1 covers 7 bases. CDR3 loop: CARQGGCHYGYTF. For the CDR3, the DNA is TGTGCCAGGCAGGGGGGGTGCCACTATGGCTACACCTTC.